This entry concerns a single T cell receptor beta chain. Its antigen is not identified. Trimming cost V 2 bases and J 0 bases; bases outside gene matches: 8. The CDR3 covers 17 residues. Germline assignment: CDR1 SNHLY and CDR2 FYNNEI. This specimen comes from a study of shared clonotypes between healthy human individuals. Study observations and caveats: Specimens sampled were limited to blood, with tissue repertoires likely differing.

Only in-frame clones appear in the TCRdb table, and some are missing; sequencing was by immunoSEQ multiplex PCR. The profile covers roughly 2,000,000 clones, with roughly 93% appearing a single time and approximately 1.6% taken by the ten largest. Selected positively for CCR7 and CD45RO-negative, naive CD8 cells excluded terminally differentiated effector memory CD45RA+ cells. This sequence originates from a man younger than 35 in good health. Some clones in this sample may be carry-over from other donors' samples. Sequencing input: naive CD8+ T cells from PBMCs. The V gene is TRBV2, the J gene TRBJ1-2; TRBD1 matches at 8 bases. The CDR3, as DNA: TGTGCCAGCAGTGAATTTTCGGACAGGGAAGCTAACTATGGCTACACCTTC. Protein sequence: CASSEFSDREANYGYTF.